The source of this T cell receptor beta chain is a study of T cell responses to AZD1222 COVID-19 vaccine. Study results and caveats: Among AZD1222 vaccinees, only five or six were seropositive at baseline. Repertoires were collected only later (after the peak T cell response had occurred). Among the donors, most were white British and more were female, and clonal diversity was possibly underestimated.

In the case of this clone: Its antigen is not identified.

The repertoire was sequenced with immunoSEQ multiplex PCR; TCRdb's copy has only in-frame clones and lacks some. The table shows more than 150,000 clones, with approximately 91% occurring only once. Trimming took 3 bases from V and 0 from J; bases not matched to a gene: 3. CDR1 and CDR2 from the germline V gene are ENHRY and SYGVKD. The CDR3 is 16 amino acids. The sequenced sample was peripheral blood, obtained on day 0 of AZD1222 vaccination. The chain recombines TRBV10-3 with TRBJ2-1; TRBD2 aligns across 9 bases. The TCR originated in an adult in good health. The CDR3 sequence: CAISDLAGISYNEQFF. In DNA, the CDR3 is TGTGCCATCAGTGACCTAGCGGGGATCTCCTACAATGAGCAGTTCTTC.